Sequencing of this T cell receptor (beta chain) was carried out in a study of OX40 agonist ivuxolimab in advanced cancers. Looking at the study overall: Ivuxolimab was a fully human IgG2 agonistic monoclonal antibody targeting the costimulatory receptor OX40 (CD134). Prior anti-PD-1, anti-PD-L1 or anti-CTLA-4 therapy was permitted, and roughly two fifths of dose-escalation patients had received checkpoint inhibitors. Among the 50 to 55 dose-escalation patients, about 20 had hepatocellular carcinoma, 15 or so melanoma, 9 renal cell carcinoma and 9 head and neck cancer. Intravenous ivuxolimab was administered to patients every 2 weeks at six dose levels: 0.01, 0.1, 0.3, 1.5, 3 and 10 mg/kg. In the dose-escalation cohort, 75% to 90% of patients were male, and the mean age was around 60 years with a range of roughly 20 to 85. Partial responses occurred in three dose-escalation patients, of whom one had hepatocellular carcinoma and two had cutaneous melanoma. The monotherapy dose-escalation portion (N of about 57 patients) of the phase I ivuxolimab trial is reported in the paper. The purpose of peripheral TCRbeta sequencing was to test whether ivuxolimab changed TCR sequence diversity and led to clonal T-cell expansion.

To sequence the TCRbeta CDR3 region, genomic DNA was isolated from the sorted cells. The immunoSEQ Assay was used for sequencing of TCRbeta CDR3 regions. Sourced from immuneACCESS, this table was stored by TCRdb with only in-frame sequences that have V and J called. A share of the clones is absent; for the studies checked, an unresolved V gene accounts for under half, and the remainder has no known explanation. Within this sample are around 70,000 clones, with 83% of them counted one time only. 2% to 2.5% of the sample lies in the top ten. The trial excluded patients who had a history of autoimmune disease or were on systemic immunosuppression. Peripheral blood for TCR sequencing was drawn from every dose cohort at baseline, at cycle 4 day 1 and at cycle 7 day 1. Samples came from an open-label, multicenter, first-in-human phase I dose-escalation trial of ivuxolimab. Adults with locally advanced or metastatic melanoma, renal cell, hepatocellular, or head and neck squamous cell carcinoma were enrolled in the trial. Before TCR sequencing, CD4+ T cells and CD8+ T cells from peripheral blood were sorted into separate populations.

The CDR3 numbers 15 residues from cysteine through phenylalanine. This entry keeps only the CDR3 DNA: 45 bases, framed from base 1. V loses 0 bases of germline sequence and J loses 4 bases, and the interval between the two ends is 12 bases. Taken from the germline V gene, the CDR1 and CDR2 loops are LGHNA and YNFKEQ. Here is what the overall study found, with its caveats: After ivuxolimab, CD8+ T cells had more expanded clones than CD4+ T cells on average. Which antigens the clonally expanded peripheral T cells were specific for was not determined. At doses of 0.1 to 3.0 mg/kg, clonal expansion of both CD4+ and CD8+ T cells in blood was seen between baseline and week 6. In the 0.1-3.0 mg/kg groups, partial responders were among the patients with the lowest normalized peripheral clonal expansion, particularly in CD8+ T cells. Low levels of normalized T-cell clonal expansion were also seen in some nonresponding patients.

As for this clone: Its antigen is currently not known. Nothing much larger sits one base from this clone, and base qualities are not available.

The sequences come from CD4+ or CD8+ T cells sorted from blood, collected in a trial of the OX40 agonist ivuxolimab. The receptor was isolated from an adult with an advanced solid tumor such as melanoma, head and neck, liver or kidney cancer. The sequence is built from TRBV4-2 and TRBJ1-2; the D gene remains uncertain. The DNA is TGTGCCAGCAGCCAAGAGCAGGATCGGGTCTATGGCTACACCTTC. It translates to CASSQEQDRVYGYTF.